A single sample gave rise to the 17 T cell receptor beta chains below, sequenced in a study of T cell responses to AZD1222 COVID-19 vaccine. Produced via immunoSEQ multiplex PCR; TCRdb's table is partial and in-frame only. This sample has roughly 100,000 clones, with 70% to 85% found just once. This material consisted of peripheral blood, taken 28 days after the second AZD1222 dose. Every receptor here comes from an adult who received the AZD1222 COVID-19 vaccine.

The chain uses TRBV7-6 and TRBJ2-7; 12 bases fit TRBD1. The CDR3 has 18 amino acids. Germline values: CDR1 SGHVS, CDR2 FNYEAQ. The junction had 14 bases not matched to a gene; V was cut back by 1 base and J by 7 bases. CDR3: CASSLVVCDGTGGCEQYF. CDR3 in DNA: TGTGCCAGCAGCTTAGTCGTTTGTGACGGGACAGGGGGCTGTGAGCAGTACTTC.

The CDR3 DNA is TGTGCCAGCTCACCACTCACAGGGAAGGTCTCTGGGGCCAACGTCCTGACTTTC. Translating it yields CASSPLTGKVSGANVLTF. The genes are TRBV18 and TRBJ2-6; perhaps TRBD1 as D (6 bases). V was shortened by 1 base and J by 0 bases, with 13 bases between the two germline ends. Germline assignment: CDR1 KGHSH and CDR2 LQKENI. The CDR3 contains 18 residues.

The chain is built from TRBV6-5 and TRBJ2-1; D perhaps matches TRBD1 (5 bases). Trimming removed 4 bases at V and 5 bases at J, with 18 bases between. The CDR3 has 16 residues. CDR1 MNHEY and CDR2 SVGAGI come from the germline V gene. The CDR3 coding sequence is TGTGCCAGCAGTTCACCATCAGGGCCCGGCCACAATGAGCAGTTCTTC. Its translation is CASSSPSGPGHNEQFF.

V is TRBV11-1 and J is TRBJ1-2, with D unresolved. CDR3 length: 13 amino acids. The germline V gene encodes CDR1 SGHAT and CDR2 FQDESV (reference sequence). V was trimmed by 1 base and J by 4 bases, leaving 7 bases between them. Written as DNA, the CDR3 is TGTGCCAGCAGCTTAGGCGTGTCCTATGGCTACACCTTC. Protein product: CASSLGVSYGYTF.

The V gene is TRBV2, the J gene TRBJ2-7; a weak D match, TRBD1 (6 bases). Per the germline V gene, CDR1 is SNHLY and CDR2 is FYNNEI. V lost 2 bases to trimming and J lost 10 bases, with 15 bases between them. This CDR3 contains 13 residues. The CDR3 sequence: CASSESGQSRQYF. The DNA of the CDR3 is TGTGCCAGCAGTGAATCAGGACAGTCACGACAGTACTTC. The entire variable domain, with the rest obtained from reference TRBV2 and TRBJ2-7, is as follows: EPEVTQTPSHQVTQMGQEVILRCVPISNHLYFYWYRQILGQKVEFLVSFYNNEISEKSEIFDDQFSVERPDGSNFTLKIRSTKLEDSAMYFCASSESGQSRQYFGPGTRLTVT.

This clone was recorded once. V usage is TRBV9 and J usage is TRBJ2-6; D gene unclear. V was trimmed by 0 bases and J by 0 bases, leaving 1 base between them. The CDR3 runs to 14 residues. Germline-derived CDR1 and CDR2 are SGDLS and YYNGEE. The CDR3, as DNA: TGTGCCAGCAGCGTAGGCTCTGGGGCCAACGTCCTGACTTTC. It specifies CASSVGSGANVLTF.

The V gene is TRBV10-3, the J gene TRBJ2-7; D is possibly TRBD1 (6 bases). CDR3 length: 15 amino acids. Trimming left V 3 bases short and J 3 bases short, with 15 bases between. Germline-derived CDR1 and CDR2 are ENHRY and SYGVKD. The CDR3 loop is CAISDRTDEFYEQYF. CDR3 in DNA: TGTGCCATCAGTGACAGGACAGACGAGTTCTACGAGCAGTACTTC.

The V call is TRBV12-3 or TRBV12-4, the J call TRBJ1-1; D not resolved. Trimming removed 1 base from V and 3 bases from J, with 3 bases in between. The length of the CDR3 is 12 residues. CDR3 DNA sequence: TGTGCCAGCAGTTTAGATTACACTGAAGCTTTCTTT. It translates to CASSLDYTEAFF.

This CDR3 reads CASSPTFRAGRTEAFF. The CDR3 DNA is TGTGCCAGCAGCCCAACCTTTCGGGCAGGGCGGACTGAAGCTTTCTTT. This chain connects TRBV11-3 to TRBJ1-1; D might be TRBD1 (5 bases). Germline CDR1 SGHNT, CDR2 YENEEA. V lost 5 bases and J 5 bases, leaving 21 bases between the germline ends. There are 16 residues in the CDR3.

The J gene is TRBJ1-3, the V gene TRBV27; 9 bases map to TRBD1. Germline loops: CDR1 MNHEY, CDR2 SMNVEV (reference sequence). With V trimmed by 6 bases and J by 2 bases, 2 bases remained unmatched. The CDR3 extends over 14 amino acids. The CDR3 nucleotides are TGTGCCAGCAGAACAGGGGGCGCTGGAAACACCATATATTTT. Translation: CASRTGGAGNTIYF.

The V call is TRBV18, the J call TRBJ1-5; TRBD1 might be the D (5 bases). The CDR3 contains 14 residues. Looked up from germline, CDR1 is KGHSH and CDR2 is LQKENI. V lost 2 bases and J lost 6, with 11 bases in between. The CDR3: CASSPIRAIQPQHF. CDR3 nucleotides: TGTGCCAGCTCACCAATCAGGGCTATTCAGCCCCAGCATTTT.

The chain links TRBV19 to TRBJ1-5, with 8 bases lining up with TRBD1. Per the germline V gene, CDR1 is LNHDA and CDR2 is SQIVND (reference sequence). This CDR3 has 14 amino acids. Losses at the gene ends were 4 bases for V and 4 bases for J; bases not matched to a gene: 3. CDR3 protein: CASSTTGGNQPQHF. The CDR3 DNA follows: TGTGCCAGTAGTACAACAGGGGGGAATCAGCCCCAGCATTTT.

The chain joins TRBV5-6 to TRBJ2-5; maybe TRBD2 (5 bases). The length of the CDR3 is 14 residues. From germline, CDR1 is SGHDT and CDR2 YYEEEE. The germline V and J ends were trimmed by 0 bases and 5 bases, with 11 bases remaining between them. CDR3 nucleotide sequence: TGTGCCAGCAGCTTGGGGGGAAGGAGGGAGACCCAGTACTTC. Translation gives CASSLGGRRETQYF. Looking up the rest from reference TRBV5-6 and TRBJ2-5 gives the full variable domain: DAGVTQSPTHLIKTRGQQVTLRCSPKSGHDTVSWYQQALGQGPQFIFQYYEEEERQRGNFPDRFSGHQFPNYSSELNVNALLLGDSALYLCASSLGGRRETQYFGPGTRLLVL.

The table lists this clone with a few counts. The V gene is TRBV19, the J gene TRBJ1-1, with D tentatively TRBD1 (5 bases). Trimming cost V 6 bases and J 1 base, with 12 bases left between them. This CDR3 is built from 14 residues. Germline assignment: CDR1 LNHDA and CDR2 SQIVND (reference sequence). The CDR3 spells CASRISGENTEAFF. As DNA, the CDR3 is TGTGCCAGTAGGATATCGGGGGAGAACACTGAAGCTTTCTTT.

With regard to this clone: A much larger clone is a single base away; this may be a read error. The chain uses TRBV5-6 and TRBJ2-7, with D maybe TRBD2 (6 bases). CDR1 is SGHDT and CDR2 is YYEEEE in the germline V gene. Trimming cost V 6 bases and J 9 bases, with 22 bases left between them. CDR3 length: 14 amino acids. The CDR3 region has the DNA TGTGCCAGCAAACACTCGGGAGACCCTTTCGTGCAGTACTTC. This codes for CASKHSGDPFVQYF.

The rearrangement links TRBV19 to TRBJ1-2; 7 bases align to TRBD1. The junction had 5 bases not matched to a gene; V was cut back by 4 bases and J by 3 bases. CDR1 is LNHDA and CDR2 is SQIVND in the germline V gene (reference sequence). There are 14 residues in the CDR3. CDR3 coding DNA: TGTGCCAGTAGTACGTCAGGGGGGGACTATGGCTACACCTTC. Its protein is CASSTSGGDYGYTF. Variable domain in full (rest from reference TRBV19 and TRBJ1-2): DGGITQSPKYLFRKEGQNVTLSCEQNLNHDAMYWYRQDPGQGLRLIYYSQIVNDFQKGDIAEGYSVSREKKESFPLTVTSAQKNPTAFYLCASSTSGGDYGYTFGSGTRLTVV.

This sequence joins TRBV10-3 and TRBJ1-2; D possibly corresponds to TRBD1 (5 bases). CDR3 size: 12 residues. Germline CDR1 and CDR2: ENHRY and SYGVKD. Trimming took off 5 bases at V and 5 bases at J, with 9 bases between the two ends. The CDR3 DNA is TGTGCCATCAGTTTAGGGGAATATGGCTACACCTTC. It translates to CAISLGEYGYTF.